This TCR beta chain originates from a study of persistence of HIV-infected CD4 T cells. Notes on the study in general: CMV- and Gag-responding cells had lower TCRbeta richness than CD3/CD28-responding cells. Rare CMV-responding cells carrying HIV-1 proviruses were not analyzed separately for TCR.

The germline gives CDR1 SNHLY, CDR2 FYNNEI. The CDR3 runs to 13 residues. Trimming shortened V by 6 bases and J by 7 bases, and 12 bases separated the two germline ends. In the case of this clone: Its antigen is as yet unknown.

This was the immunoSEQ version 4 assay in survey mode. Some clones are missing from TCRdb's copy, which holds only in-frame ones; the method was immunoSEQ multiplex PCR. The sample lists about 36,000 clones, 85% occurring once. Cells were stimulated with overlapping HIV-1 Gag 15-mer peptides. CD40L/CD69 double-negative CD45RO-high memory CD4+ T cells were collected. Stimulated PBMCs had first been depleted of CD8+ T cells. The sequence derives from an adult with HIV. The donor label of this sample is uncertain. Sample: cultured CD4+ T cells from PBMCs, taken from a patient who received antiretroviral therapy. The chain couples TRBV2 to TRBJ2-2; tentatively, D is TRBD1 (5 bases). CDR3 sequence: CASRDNRHGELFF. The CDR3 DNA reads TGTGCCAGCAGGGACAATCGGCACGGGGAGCTGTTTTTT.